The clone carrying this T cell receptor (beta chain) has more than one count but fewer than ten. Its antigen remains unidentified. These data come from a study of CD8 T cells in ankylosing spondylitis. The V segment lost 4 bases and the J segment 6 bases; nucleotides outside the gene matches: 5. CDR3 length: 16 residues. Germline values: CDR1 SGHRS, CDR2 YFSETQ. Study-level results: Characteristic of ankylosing spondylitis blood, it appeared, was a TCR beta motif comprising fewer than 10 highly homologous variants.

TCRdb fed the 5' RACE reads into MiXCR, producing one record per CDR3 protein. Seen here are around 220,000 distinct CDR3 sequences, 15% to 20% observed once, and the top ten hold approximately 42%. This clonotype was sampled from a male donor with ankylosing spondylitis. The sample taken for sequencing was blood, either unsorted or a sorted T cell fraction (not recorded which). The chain recombines TRBV5-1 with TRBJ2-3; 16 bases fit TRBD2. The CDR3 region is CASSIGTSGREDTQYF. The DNA of the CDR3 is TGCGCCAGCAGCATCGGGACTAGCGGGAGGGAGGATACGCAGTATTTT.